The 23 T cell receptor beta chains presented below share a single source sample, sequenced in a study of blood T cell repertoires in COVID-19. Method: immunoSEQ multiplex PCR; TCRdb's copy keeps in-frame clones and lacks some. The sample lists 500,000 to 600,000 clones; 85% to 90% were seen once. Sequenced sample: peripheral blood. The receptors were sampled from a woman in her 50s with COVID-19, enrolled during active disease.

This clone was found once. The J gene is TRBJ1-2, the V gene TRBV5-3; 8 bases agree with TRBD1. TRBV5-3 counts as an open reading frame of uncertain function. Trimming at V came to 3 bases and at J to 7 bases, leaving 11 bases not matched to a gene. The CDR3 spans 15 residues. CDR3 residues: CARSWSDRGPSGYTF. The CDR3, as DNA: TGTGCCAGAAGCTGGAGCGACAGGGGCCCCTCTGGCTACACCTTC.

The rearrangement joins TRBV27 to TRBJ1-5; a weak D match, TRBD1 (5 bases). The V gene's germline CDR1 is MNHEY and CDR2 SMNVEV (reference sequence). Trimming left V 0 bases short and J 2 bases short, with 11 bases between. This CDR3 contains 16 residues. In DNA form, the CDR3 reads TGTGCCAGCAGTTTATCGGGGCAGGGTGGCAATCAGCCCCAGCATTTT. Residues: CASSLSGQGGNQPQHF.

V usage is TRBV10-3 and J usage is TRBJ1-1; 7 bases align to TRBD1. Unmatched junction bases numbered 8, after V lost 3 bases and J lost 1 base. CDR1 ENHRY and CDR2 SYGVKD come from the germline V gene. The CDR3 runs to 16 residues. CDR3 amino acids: CAISDKGAVSNTEAFF. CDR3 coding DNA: TGTGCCATCAGTGACAAGGGGGCTGTTTCGAACACTGAAGCTTTCTTT.

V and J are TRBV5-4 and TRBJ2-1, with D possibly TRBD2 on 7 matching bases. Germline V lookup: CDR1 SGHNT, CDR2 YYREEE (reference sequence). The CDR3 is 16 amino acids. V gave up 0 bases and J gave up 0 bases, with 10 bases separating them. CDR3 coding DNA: TGTGCCAGCAGCTTGGGCGGGGGCCGCTCCTACAATGAGCAGTTCTTC. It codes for CASSLGGGRSYNEQFF.

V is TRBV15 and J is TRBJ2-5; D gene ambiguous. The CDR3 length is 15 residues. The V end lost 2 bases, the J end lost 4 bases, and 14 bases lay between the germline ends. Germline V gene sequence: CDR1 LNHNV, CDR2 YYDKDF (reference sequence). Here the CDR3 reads CATSRLVSPGETQYF. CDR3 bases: TGTGCCACCAGCAGATTAGTAAGCCCCGGAGAGACCCAGTACTTC.

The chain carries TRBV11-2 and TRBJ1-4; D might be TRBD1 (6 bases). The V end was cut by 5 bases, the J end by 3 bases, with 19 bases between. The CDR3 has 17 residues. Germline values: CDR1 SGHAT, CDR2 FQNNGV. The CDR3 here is CASSPLFGGRANEKLFF. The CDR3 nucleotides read TGTGCCAGCAGCCCTCTTTTTGGGGGCAGGGCTAATGAAAAACTGTTTTTT.

The CDR3 loop is CASSSRLAGGQSYNEQFF. CDR3 coding DNA: TGCGCCAGCAGCTCCCGACTAGCGGGGGGGCAATCCTACAATGAGCAGTTCTTC. This chain connects TRBV5-1 to TRBJ2-1, with TRBD2 identical over 14 bases. The CDR3 is made up of 18 amino acids. Germline lookup yields CDR1 SGHRS and CDR2 YFSETQ. After removal of 3 bases from V and 1 base from J, the junction contained 6 bases not matched to a gene.

CDR3 sequence (DNA): TGTGCCTGCTCCCGTACGGACAGGTCAACTGGGGCTTTCTTT. Protein: CACSRTDRSTGAFF. The chain uses TRBV30 and TRBJ1-1, with 7 bases matching TRBD1. The V gene's germline CDR1 is GTSNPN and CDR2 SVGIG (reference sequence). The CDR3 has 14 amino acids. Trimming cost V 6 bases and J 11 bases; bases outside gene matches: 18. The variable domain in full, with the rest retrieved from reference TRBV30 and TRBJ1-1, is SQTIHQWPATLVQPVGSPLSLECTVEGTSNPNLYWYRQAAGRGLQLLFYSVGIGQISSEVPQNLSASRPQDRQFILSSKKLLLSDSGFYLCACSRTDRSTGAFFGQGTRLTVV.

The CDR3 reads CASSLDVQGTEAFF. CDR3 in DNA: TGTGCCAGCAGCTTGGATGTACAGGGTACTGAAGCTTTCTTT. The chain joins TRBV5-4 to TRBJ1-1; possibly TRBD1 for D (6 bases). Trimming removed 0 bases from V and 5 bases from J, with 11 bases in between. The V gene's germline CDR1 is SGHNT and CDR2 YYREEE (reference sequence). The CDR3 covers 14 residues.

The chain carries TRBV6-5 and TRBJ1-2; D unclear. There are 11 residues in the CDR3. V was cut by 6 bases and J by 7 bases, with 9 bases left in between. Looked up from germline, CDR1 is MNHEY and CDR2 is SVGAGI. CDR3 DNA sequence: TGTGCCAGCAGGGCGAGGGCTGGCTACACCTTC. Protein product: CASRARAGYTF.

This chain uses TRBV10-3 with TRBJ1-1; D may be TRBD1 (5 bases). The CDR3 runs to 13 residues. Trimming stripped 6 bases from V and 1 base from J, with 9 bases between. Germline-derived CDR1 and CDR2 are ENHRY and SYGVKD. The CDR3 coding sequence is TGTGCCATCAGGTCAGGGTCGAACACTGAAGCTTTCTTT. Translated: CAIRSGSNTEAFF.

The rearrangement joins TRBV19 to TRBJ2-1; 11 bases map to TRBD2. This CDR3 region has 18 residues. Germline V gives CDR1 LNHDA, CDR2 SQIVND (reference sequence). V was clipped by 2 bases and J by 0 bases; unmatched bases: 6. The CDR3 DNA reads TGTGCCAGTAGTATAATGGGACTAGCGGCAAGCTCCTACAATGAGCAGTTCTTC. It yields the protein CASSIMGLAASSYNEQFF. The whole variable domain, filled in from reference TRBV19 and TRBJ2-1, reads DGGITQSPKYLFRKEGQNVTLSCEQNLNHDAMYWYRQDPGQGLRLIYYSQIVNDFQKGDIAEGYSVSREKKESFPLTVTSAQKNPTAFYLCASSIMGLAASSYNEQFFGPGTRLTVL.

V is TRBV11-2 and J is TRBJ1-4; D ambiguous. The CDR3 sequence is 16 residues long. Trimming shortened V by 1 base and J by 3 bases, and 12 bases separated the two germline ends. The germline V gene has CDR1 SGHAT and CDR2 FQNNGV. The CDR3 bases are TGTGCCAGCAGCTTAGTGCCGGTCCCCCCTAATGAAAAACTGTTTTTT. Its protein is CASSLVPVPPNEKLFF.

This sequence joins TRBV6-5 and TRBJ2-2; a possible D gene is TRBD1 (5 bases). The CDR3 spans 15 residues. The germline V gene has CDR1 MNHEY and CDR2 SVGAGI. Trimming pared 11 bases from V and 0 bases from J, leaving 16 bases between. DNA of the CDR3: TGTGCCTCGAGCCAGGGATTCGCGAACACCGGGGAGCTGTTTTTT. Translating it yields CASSQGFANTGELFF.

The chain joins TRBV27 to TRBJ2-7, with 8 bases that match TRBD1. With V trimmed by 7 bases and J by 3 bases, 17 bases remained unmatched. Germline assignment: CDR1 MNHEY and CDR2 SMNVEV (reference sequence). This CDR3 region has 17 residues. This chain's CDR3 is CASKMWTGTFSGYEQYF. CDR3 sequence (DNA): TGTGCCAGCAAGATGTGGACAGGGACGTTTTCCGGCTACGAGCAGTACTTC.

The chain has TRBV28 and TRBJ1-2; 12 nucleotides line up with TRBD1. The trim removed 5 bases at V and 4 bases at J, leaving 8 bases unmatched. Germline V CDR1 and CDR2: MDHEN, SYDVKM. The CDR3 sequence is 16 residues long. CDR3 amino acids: CASSPPGQGARYGYTF. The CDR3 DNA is TGTGCCAGCAGTCCCCCGGGACAGGGGGCTCGCTATGGCTACACCTTC.

CDR3 protein: CASSLGSDEQYF. CDR3 DNA: TGTGCCAGCAGCTTAGGCAGTGACGAGCAGTACTTC. The chain joins TRBV7-2 to TRBJ2-7, with no clear D. This CDR3 has 12 amino acids. Trimming removed 1 base from V and 5 bases from J, with 6 bases in between. CDR1 is SGHTA and CDR2 is FQGNSA in the germline V gene.

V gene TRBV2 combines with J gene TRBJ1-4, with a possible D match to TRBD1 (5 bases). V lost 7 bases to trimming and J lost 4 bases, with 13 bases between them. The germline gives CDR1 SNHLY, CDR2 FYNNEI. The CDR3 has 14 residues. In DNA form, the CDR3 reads TGTGCCAGCACACCCCTTAGGGGTAATGAAAAACTGTTTTTT. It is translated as CASTPLRGNEKLFF. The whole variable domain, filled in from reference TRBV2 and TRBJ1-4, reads EPEVTQTPSHQVTQMGQEVILRCVPISNHLYFYWYRQILGQKVEFLVSFYNNEISEKSEIFDDQFSVERPDGSNFTLKIRSTKLEDSAMYFCASTPLRGNEKLFFGSGTQLSVL.

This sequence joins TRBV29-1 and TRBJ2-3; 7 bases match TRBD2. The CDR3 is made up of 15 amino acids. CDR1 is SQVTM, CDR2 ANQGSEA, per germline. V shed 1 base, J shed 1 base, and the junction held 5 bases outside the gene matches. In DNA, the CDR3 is TGCAGCGTTGAAGGGGGTCTAGCGGGCACAGATACGCAGTATTTT. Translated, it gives CSVEGGLAGTDTQYF.

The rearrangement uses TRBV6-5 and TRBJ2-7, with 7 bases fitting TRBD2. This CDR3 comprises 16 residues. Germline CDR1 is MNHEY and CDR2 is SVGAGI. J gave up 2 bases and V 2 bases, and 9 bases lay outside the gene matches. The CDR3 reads CASSYGPSGDPYEQYF. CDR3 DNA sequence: TGTGCCAGCAGTTACGGCCCCAGCGGGGACCCCTACGAGCAGTACTTC.

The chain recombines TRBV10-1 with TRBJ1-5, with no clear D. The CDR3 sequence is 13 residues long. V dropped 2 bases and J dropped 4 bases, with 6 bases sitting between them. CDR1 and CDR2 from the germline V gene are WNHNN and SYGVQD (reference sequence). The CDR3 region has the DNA TGCGCCAGCAGTGAGGCCACTAATCAGCCCCAGCATTTT. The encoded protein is CASSEATNQPQHF.

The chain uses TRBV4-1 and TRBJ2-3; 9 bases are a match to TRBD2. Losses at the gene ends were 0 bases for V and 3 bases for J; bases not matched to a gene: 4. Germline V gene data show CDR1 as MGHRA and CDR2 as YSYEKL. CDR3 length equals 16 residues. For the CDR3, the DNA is TGCGCCAGCAGCCAAGATAGCGGGGGAGGTACAGATACGCAGTATTTT. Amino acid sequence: CASSQDSGGGTDTQYF.

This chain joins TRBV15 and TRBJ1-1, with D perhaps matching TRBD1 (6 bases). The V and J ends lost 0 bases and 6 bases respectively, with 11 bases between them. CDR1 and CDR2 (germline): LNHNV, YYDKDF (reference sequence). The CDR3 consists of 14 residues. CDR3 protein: CATSRERSGAEAFF. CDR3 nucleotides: TGTGCCACCAGCAGAGAACGCTCAGGGGCTGAAGCTTTCTTT.